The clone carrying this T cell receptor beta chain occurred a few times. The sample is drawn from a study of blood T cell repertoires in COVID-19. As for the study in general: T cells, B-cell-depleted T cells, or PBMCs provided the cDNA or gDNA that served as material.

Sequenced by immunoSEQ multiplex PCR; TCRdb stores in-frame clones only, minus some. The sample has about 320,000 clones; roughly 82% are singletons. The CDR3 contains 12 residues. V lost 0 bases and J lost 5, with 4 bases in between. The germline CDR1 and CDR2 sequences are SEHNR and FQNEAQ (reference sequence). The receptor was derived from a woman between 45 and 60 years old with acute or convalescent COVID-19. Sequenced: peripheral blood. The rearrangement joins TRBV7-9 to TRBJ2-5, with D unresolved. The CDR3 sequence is CASSLARETQYF. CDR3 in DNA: TGTGCCAGCAGCTTAGCGAGGGAGACCCAGTACTTC.